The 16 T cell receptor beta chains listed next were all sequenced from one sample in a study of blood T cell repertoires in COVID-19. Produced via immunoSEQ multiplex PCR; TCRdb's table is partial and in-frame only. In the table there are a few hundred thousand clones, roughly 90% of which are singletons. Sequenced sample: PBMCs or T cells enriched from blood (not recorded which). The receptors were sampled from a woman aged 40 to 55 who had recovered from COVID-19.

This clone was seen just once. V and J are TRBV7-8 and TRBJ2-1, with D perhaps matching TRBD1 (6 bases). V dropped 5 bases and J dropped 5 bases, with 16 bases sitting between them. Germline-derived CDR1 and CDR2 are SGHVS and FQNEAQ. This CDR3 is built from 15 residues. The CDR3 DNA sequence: TGTGCCAGCAGCGAACAGGGTGTCGTGGACAATGAGCAGTTCTTC. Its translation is CASSEQGVVDNEQFF.

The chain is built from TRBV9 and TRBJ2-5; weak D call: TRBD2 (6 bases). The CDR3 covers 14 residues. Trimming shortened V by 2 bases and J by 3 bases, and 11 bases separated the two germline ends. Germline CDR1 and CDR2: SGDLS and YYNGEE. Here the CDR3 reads CASSVIGGKETQYF. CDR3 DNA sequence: TGTGCCAGCAGCGTGATTGGAGGGAAAGAGACCCAGTACTTC.

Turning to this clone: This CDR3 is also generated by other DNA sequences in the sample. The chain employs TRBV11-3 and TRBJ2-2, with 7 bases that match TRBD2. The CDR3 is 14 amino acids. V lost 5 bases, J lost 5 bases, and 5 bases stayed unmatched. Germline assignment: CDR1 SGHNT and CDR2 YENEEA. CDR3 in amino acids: CASSPAGRTGELFF. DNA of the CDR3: TGTGCCAGCAGCCCCGCCGGGAGGACCGGGGAGCTGTTTTTT.

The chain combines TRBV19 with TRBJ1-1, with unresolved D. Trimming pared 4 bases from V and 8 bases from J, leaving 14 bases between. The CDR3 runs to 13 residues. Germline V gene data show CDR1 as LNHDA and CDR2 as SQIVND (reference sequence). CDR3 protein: CASSKSRLLEAFF. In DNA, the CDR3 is TGTGCCAGTAGTAAGTCCAGACTCTTGGAAGCTTTCTTT.

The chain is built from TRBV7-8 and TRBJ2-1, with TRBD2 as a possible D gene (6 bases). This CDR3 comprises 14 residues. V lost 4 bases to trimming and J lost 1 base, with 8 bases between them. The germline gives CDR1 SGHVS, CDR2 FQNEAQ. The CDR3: CASSWRGSYNEQFF. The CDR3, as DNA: TGTGCCAGCAGCTGGAGGGGTTCCTACAATGAGCAGTTCTTC.

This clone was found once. CDR3 region: CASSIESATNEKLFF. Written as DNA, the CDR3 is TGTGCCAGTAGTATAGAGTCCGCAACTAATGAAAAACTGTTTTTT. This rearrangement joins TRBV19 to TRBJ1-4; D call uncertain. The CDR3 totals 15 residues. The germline V gene has CDR1 LNHDA and CDR2 SQIVND (reference sequence). V shed 0 bases and J shed 0 bases, with 5 bases lying between them.

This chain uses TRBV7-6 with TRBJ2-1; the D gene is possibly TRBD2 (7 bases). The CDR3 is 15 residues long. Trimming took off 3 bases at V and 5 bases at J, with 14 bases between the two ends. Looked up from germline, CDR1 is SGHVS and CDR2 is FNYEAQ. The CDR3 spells CASSFSGGLDNEQFF. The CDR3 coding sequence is TGTGCCAGCAGCTTCTCCGGGGGGCTAGACAATGAGCAGTTCTTC.

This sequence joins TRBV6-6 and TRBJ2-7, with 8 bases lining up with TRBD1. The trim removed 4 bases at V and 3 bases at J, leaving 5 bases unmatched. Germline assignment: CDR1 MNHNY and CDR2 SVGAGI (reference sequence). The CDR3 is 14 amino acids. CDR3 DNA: TGTGCCAGCAGTTCCCGGGACAGGTTCTACGAGCAGTACTTC. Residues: CASSSRDRFYEQYF.

CDR3 DNA sequence: TGTGCCAGCAGCCAAGATCCGGCGGTCTTTGGCTACGAGCAGTACTTC. Translating gives CASSQDPAVFGYEQYF. The chain joins TRBV3-1 (or the pseudogene TRBV3-2) to TRBJ2-7; D remains ambiguous. V gave up 0 bases and J gave up 3 bases, with 15 bases separating them. Germline lookup yields CDR1 LGHDT and CDR2 YNNKEL (reference sequence). CDR3 length equals 16 residues.

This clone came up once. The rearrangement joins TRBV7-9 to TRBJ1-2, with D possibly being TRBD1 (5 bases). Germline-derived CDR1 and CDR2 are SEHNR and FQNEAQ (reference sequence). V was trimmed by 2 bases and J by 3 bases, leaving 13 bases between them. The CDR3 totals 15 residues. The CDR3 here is CASSLTPGNYYGYTF. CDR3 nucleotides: TGTGCCAGCAGCTTAACTCCAGGGAACTACTATGGCTACACCTTC.

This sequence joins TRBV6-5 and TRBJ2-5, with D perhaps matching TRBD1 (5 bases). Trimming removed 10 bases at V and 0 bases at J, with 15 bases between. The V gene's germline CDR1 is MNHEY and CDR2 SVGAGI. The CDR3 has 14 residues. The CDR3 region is CATETASYQETQYF. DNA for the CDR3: TGTGCCACGGAGACAGCGTCGTACCAAGAGACCCAGTACTTC.

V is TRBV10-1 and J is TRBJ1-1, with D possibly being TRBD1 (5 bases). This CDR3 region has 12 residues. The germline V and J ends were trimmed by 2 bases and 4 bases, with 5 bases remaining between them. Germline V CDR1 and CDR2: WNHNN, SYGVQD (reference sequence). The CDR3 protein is CASSEDSTEAFF. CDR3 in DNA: TGCGCCAGCAGTGAGGACAGCACTGAAGCTTTCTTT.

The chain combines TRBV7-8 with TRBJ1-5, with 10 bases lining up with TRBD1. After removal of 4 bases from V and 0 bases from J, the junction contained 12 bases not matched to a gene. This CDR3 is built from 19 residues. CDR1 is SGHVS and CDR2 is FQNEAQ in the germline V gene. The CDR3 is CASSSNPGQGFHSNQPQHF. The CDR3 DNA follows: TGTGCCAGCAGCTCTAATCCGGGACAGGGGTTCCATAGCAATCAGCCCCAGCATTTT.

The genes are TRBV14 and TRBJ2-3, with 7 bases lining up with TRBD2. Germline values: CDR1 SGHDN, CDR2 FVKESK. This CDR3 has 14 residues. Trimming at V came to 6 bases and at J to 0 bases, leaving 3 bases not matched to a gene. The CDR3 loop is CASRLSGSTDTQYF. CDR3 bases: TGTGCCAGCAGGCTTAGCGGGAGCACAGATACGCAGTATTTT. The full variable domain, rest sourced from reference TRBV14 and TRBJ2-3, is EAGVTQFPSHSVIEKGQTVTLRCDPISGHDNLYWYRRVMGKEIKFLLHFVKESKQDESGMPNNRFLAERTGGTYSTLKVQPAELEDSGVYFCASRLSGSTDTQYFGPGTRLTVL.

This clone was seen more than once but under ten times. CDR3 in amino acids: CASRRTGSLTSTNEKLFF. CDR3 in DNA: TGTGCCAGCAGAAGGACAGGGAGCCTCACTTCAACTAATGAAAAACTGTTTTTT. This sequence joins TRBV25-1 and TRBJ1-4, with 8 bases identical to TRBD1. Trimming removed 6 bases from V and 0 bases from J; junction bases left unmatched: 12. The germline V gene encodes CDR1 MGHDK and CDR2 SYGVNS. This CDR3 has 18 amino acids.

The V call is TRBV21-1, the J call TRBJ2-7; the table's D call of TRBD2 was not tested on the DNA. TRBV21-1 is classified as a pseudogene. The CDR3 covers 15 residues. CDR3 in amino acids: CASSKERGIGYEQYF. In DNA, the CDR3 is TGTGCCAGCAGCAAAGAACGGGGAATCGGGTACGAGCAGTACTTC.